One T cell receptor beta chain is described in this entry. The data belong to a study of tumor T cells in aggressive B-cell lymphoma. CDR3 length: 19 amino acids. Germline CDR1 and CDR2: MGHRA and YSYEKL. Trimming removed 4 bases at V and 0 bases at J, with 19 bases between. Data came from immunoSEQ multiplex PCR; TCRdb stores just in-frame clones and leaves some out. The sample lists 2,500 to 4,000 clones, 82% occurring once. The clonotype originates from an adult with diffuse large B cell lymphoma. The sample comprised tumor tissue. The chain carries TRBV4-1 and TRBJ2-6; possible D gene TRBD1, 6 bases. DNA for the CDR3: TGCGCCAGCAGCCTCGGCCGGGACACTGATTTCTCTGGGGCCAACGTCCTGACTTTC. Translated, it gives CASSLGRDTDFSGANVLTF.